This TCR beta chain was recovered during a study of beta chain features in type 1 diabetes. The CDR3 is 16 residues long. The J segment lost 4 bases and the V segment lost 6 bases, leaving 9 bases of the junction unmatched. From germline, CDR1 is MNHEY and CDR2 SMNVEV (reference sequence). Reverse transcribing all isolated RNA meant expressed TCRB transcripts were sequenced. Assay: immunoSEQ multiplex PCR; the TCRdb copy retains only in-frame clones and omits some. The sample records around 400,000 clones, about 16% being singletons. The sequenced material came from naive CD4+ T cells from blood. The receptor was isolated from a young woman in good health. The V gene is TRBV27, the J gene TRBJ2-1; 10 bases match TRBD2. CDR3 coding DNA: TGTGCCAGCAGGATCCTTAGCGGGAGGTCTTACAATGAGCAGTTCTTC. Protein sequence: CASRILSGRSYNEQFF.